This T cell receptor (beta chain) was sequenced for a study of T cell clusters in autoimmune cytopenias. Background on the study: TRB sequencing had a median 51,575 reads and roughly 2,400 distinct clonotypes per sample.

In the case of this clonotype: Its specificity is not known.

One tube held mixed TRB-A and TRB-B primer pools for touch-down PCR. Using the multiplex PCR reads, TCRdb records one entry per CDR3 protein without DNA. Its listing shows nearly 4,500 distinct CDR3 sequences. TRB amplification used 200 to 250 ng of peripheral blood genomic DNA. Study conclusions and caveats: The cluster-lack signature was not seen for secondary cytopenia versus chronic lymphocytic leukemia.

Germline V lookup: CDR1 MNHNS, CDR2 SASEGT. The CDR3 has 15 residues. This receptor was taken from a human donor with an autoimmune cytopenia or autoimmune hepatitis (not recorded which). The chain joins TRBV6-1 to TRBJ2-5; the D call from TCRdb, TRBD2, cannot be confirmed without DNA. Sequencing input: peripheral blood. CDR3 amino acids: CASSSAKGGEGTQYF.